The rows below give T cell receptor beta chains drawn from one sample of a study of identical twins. TCRdb analysed the 5' RACE reads with MiXCR anew, one entry per CDR3 protein. The sample holds 250,000 to 350,000 distinct CDR3 sequences; roughly 10% are singletons and the top ten take 6% to 8.5%. Another study also made use of these data, one on yellow fever vaccine responses in identical twins.

The sequenced sample was CD8+ T cells sorted from blood. The receptors come from a woman in her late teens or twenties in good health. The CDR3 runs from the conserved cysteine through the conserved F or W. Fields, in order: clone size, J gene, D gene, V gene, CDR3 DNA, CDR3 protein. D genes are given only for firm matches. Clone size, where shown, is once, few, many, or a class for clones that have expanded.

size: few
J: TRBJ1-1
D: .
V: TRBV20-1
DNA: TGCCGGACCCGGGACACCCTCACTGAAGCTTTCTTT
CDR3: CRTRDTLTEAFF

size: .
J: TRBJ2-1
D: .
V: TRBV7-9
DNA: TGTGCCAGCAGCGCCCCGCGGGTCTACAATGAGCAGTTCTTC
CDR3: CASSAPRVYNEQFF

size: many
J: TRBJ2-7
D: .
V: TRBV5-1
DNA: TGCGCCAGCAGCCTCCATGCCGACGGGTACGAGCAGTACTTC
CDR3: CASSLHADGYEQYF

size: .
J: TRBJ2-5
D: .
V: TRBV10-3
DNA: TGTGCCGTAACCCCGGATACGCAAGGTCGGGAGACCCAGTACTTC
CDR3: CAVTPDTQGRETQYF

size: many
J: TRBJ1-1
D: .
V: TRBV25-1
DNA: TGTGCCAGCAGTGAACGGCCCCGGGGCGCTGAAGCTTTCTTT
CDR3: CASSERPRGAEAFF

size: .
J: TRBJ2-3
D: TRBD2
V: TRBV19
DNA: TGTGCCAGTAGCATCGAAGCGGGGGGGTGGACAGATACGCAGTATTTT
CDR3: CASSIEAGGWTDTQYF

size: few
J: TRBJ2-7
D: TRBD1
V: TRBV27
DNA: TGTGCCAGCAGAGACAGGGGGAACTACGAGCAGTACTTC
CDR3: CASRDRGNYEQYF

size: few
J: TRBJ2-7
D: TRBD1
V: TRBV28
DNA: TGTGCCAGCAGTTTAGTACCCTCCGGGACAGGGGGCGTCGAGCAGTACTTC
CDR3: CASSLVPSGTGGVEQYF

size: .
J: TRBJ2-3
D: .
V: TRBV10-2
DNA: TGCGCCAGCAGTGAGCTTCGCACAGATACGCAGTATTTT
CDR3: CASSELRTDTQYF

size: .
J: TRBJ2-7
D: TRBD1
V: TRBV29-1
DNA: TGCAGCGTTACAGGGGTAGAGCAGTACTTC
CDR3: CSVTGVEQYF

size: .
J: TRBJ2-7
D: TRBD2
V: TRBV9
DNA: TGTGCCAGCACCTCGGGGGGGAACCCCTACGAGCAGTACTTC
CDR3: CASTSGGNPYEQYF

size: few
J: TRBJ2-5
D: TRBD1
V: TRBV10-2
DNA: TGCGCCAGCAATCCCGGGACAGGGGGAGAGACCCAGTACTTC
CDR3: CASNPGTGGETQYF